This T cell receptor (beta chain) was recovered during a study of cytomegalovirus exposure and HLA in healthy donors. This PCR relied on a set of 60 Vbeta primers and 13 Jbeta primers. The table came from immunoSEQ multiplex PCR; TCRdb's copy has only in-frame clones and leaves some out. The sample yields over 150,000 clones, roughly 71% seen once. CDR3 size: 14 residues. V lost 4 bases to trimming and J lost 5 bases, with 14 bases between them. Germline-derived CDR1 and CDR2 are SNHLY and FYNNEI. Study observations and caveats: The authors later linked a missense DCLRE1C variant to TCR beta V- and J-gene trimming.

Concerning this clone: No antigen is known for it.

This clonotype was obtained from a male donor in good health and CMV-seropositive. The specimen was PBMCs. This sequence joins TRBV2 and TRBJ1-1, with D hard to call. CDR3 in amino acids: CASSVSRSRTEAFF. CDR3 bases: TGTGCCAGCAGTGTCTCGCGATCTAGGACTGAAGCTTTCTTT.